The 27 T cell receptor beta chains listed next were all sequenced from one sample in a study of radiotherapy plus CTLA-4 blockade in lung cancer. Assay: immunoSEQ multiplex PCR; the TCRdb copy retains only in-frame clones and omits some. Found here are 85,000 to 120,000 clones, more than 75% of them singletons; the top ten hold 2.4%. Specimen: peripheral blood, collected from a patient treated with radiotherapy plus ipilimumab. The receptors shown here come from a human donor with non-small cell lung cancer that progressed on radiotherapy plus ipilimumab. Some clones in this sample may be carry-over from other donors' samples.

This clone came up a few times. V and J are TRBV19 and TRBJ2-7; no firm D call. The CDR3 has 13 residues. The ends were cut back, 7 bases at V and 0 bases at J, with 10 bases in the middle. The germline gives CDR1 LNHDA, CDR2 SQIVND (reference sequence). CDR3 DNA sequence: TGTGCCAGTATAGCCCCCAGCTCCTACGAGCAGTACTTC. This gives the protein CASIAPSSYEQYF.

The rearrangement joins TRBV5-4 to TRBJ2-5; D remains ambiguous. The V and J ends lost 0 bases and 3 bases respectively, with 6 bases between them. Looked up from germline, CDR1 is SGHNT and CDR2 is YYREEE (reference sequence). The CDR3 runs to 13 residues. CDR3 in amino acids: CASSLAPKETQYF. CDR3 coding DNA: TGTGCCAGCAGCTTGGCCCCGAAAGAGACCCAGTACTTC.

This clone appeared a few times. The DNA for the CDR3 is TGCGCCAGCAGCCAAGATCGGGAGGGGTCAGATACGCAGTATTTT. As protein: CASSQDREGSDTQYF. The rearrangement uses TRBV4-1 and TRBJ2-3, with 8 positions matching TRBD2. CDR1 and CDR2 from the germline V gene are MGHRA and YSYEKL. Trimming took 0 bases from V and 4 from J; bases not matched to a gene: 3. The CDR3 has 15 amino acids.

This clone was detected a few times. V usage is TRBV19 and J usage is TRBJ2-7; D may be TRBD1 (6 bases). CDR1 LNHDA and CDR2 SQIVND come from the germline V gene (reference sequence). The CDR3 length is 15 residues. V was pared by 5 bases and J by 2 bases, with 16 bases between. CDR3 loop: CASSRRTGSPYEQYF. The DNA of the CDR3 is TGTGCCAGTAGTCGCAGAACAGGGAGCCCCTACGAGCAGTACTTC. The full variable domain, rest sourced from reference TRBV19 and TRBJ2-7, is DGGITQSPKYLFRKEGQNVTLSCEQNLNHDAMYWYRQDPGQGLRLIYYSQIVNDFQKGDIAEGYSVSREKKESFPLTVTSAQKNPTAFYLCASSRRTGSPYEQYFGPGTRLTVT.

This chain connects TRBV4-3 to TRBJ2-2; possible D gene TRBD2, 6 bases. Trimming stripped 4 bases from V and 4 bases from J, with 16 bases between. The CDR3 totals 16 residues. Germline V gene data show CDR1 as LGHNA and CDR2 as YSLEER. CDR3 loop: CASSPESGLPTGELFF. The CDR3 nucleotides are TGCGCCAGCAGCCCGGAGTCGGGACTTCCCACCGGGGAGCTGTTTTTT.

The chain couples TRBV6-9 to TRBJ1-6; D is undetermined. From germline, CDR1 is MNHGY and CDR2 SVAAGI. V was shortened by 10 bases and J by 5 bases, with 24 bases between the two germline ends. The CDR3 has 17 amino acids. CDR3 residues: CATPNPTETKDNSPLHF. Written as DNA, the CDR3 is TGTGCCACCCCCAACCCAACAGAGACTAAGGATAATTCACCCCTCCACTTT.

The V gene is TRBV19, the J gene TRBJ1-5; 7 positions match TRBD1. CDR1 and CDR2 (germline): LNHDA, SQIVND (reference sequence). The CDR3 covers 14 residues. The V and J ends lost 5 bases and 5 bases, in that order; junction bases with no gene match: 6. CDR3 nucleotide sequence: TGTGCCAGTAGTTTCCGGGACAGATATCAGCCCCAGCATTTT. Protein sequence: CASSFRDRYQPQHF.

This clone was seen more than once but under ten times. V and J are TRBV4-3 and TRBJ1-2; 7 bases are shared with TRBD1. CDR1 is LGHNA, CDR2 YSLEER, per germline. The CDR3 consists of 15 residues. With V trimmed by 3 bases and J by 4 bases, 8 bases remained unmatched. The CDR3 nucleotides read TGCGCCAGCAGCCAGAGCCTGACAGGGATCTATGGCTACACCTTC. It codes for CASSQSLTGIYGYTF.

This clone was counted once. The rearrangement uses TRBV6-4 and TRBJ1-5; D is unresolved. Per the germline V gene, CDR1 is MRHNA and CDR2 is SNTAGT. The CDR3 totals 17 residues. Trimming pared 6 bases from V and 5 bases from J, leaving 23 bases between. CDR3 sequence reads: CASRRFGLLDPYQPQHF. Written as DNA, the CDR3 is TGTGCCAGCAGACGTTTCGGACTTCTCGACCCTTATCAGCCCCAGCATTTT.

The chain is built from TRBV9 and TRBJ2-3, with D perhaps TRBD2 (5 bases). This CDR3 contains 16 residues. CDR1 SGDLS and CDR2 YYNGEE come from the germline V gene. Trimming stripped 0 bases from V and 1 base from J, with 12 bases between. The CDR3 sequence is CASSVGTATGTDTQYF. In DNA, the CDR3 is TGTGCCAGCAGCGTAGGGACTGCCACGGGCACAGATACGCAGTATTTT.

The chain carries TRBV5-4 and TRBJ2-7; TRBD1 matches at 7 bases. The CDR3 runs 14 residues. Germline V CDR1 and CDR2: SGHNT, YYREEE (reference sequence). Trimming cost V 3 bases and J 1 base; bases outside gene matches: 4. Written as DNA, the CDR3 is TGTGCCAGCAGCTCTCGGACAGGATCCTACGAGCAGTACTTC. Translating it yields CASSSRTGSYEQYF.

CDR3 DNA: TGTGCCAGCAGCAGGGGCCCCGGAGAGACCCAGTACTTC. The encoded protein is CASSRGPGETQYF. The rearrangement links TRBV7-2 to TRBJ2-5; a weak D match, TRBD1 (5 bases). V lost 5 bases, J lost 4 bases, and 11 bases lay in between. Germline CDR1 is SGHTA and CDR2 is FQGNSA. This CDR3 is 13 amino acids long.

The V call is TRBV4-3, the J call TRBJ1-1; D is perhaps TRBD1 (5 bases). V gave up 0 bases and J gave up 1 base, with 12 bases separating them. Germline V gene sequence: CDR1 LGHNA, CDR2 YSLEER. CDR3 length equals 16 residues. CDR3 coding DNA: TGCGCCAGCAGCCAAGATTACCGCCAGGGGAACACTGAAGCTTTCTTT. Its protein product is CASSQDYRQGNTEAFF.

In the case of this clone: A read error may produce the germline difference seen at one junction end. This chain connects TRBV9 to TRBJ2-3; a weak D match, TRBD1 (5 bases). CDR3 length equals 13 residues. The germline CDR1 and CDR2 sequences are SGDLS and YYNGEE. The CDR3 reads CASSVVGTGTQYF. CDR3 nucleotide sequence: TGTGCCAGCAGCGTAGTAGGAACAGGTACGCAGTATTTT. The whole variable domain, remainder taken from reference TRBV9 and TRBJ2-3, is DSGVTQTPKHLITATGQRVTLRCSPRSGDLSVYWYQQSLDQGLQFLIQYYNGEERAKGNILERFSAQQFPDLHSELNLSSLELGDSALYFCASSVVGTGTQYFGPGTRLTVL.

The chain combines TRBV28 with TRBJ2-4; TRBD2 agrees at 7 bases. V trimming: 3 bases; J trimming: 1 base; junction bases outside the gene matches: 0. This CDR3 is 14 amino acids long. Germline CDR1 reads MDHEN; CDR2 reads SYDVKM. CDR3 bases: TGTGCCAGCAGTTTGGGGGGGGCCAAAAACATTCAGTACTTC. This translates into CASSLGGAKNIQYF.

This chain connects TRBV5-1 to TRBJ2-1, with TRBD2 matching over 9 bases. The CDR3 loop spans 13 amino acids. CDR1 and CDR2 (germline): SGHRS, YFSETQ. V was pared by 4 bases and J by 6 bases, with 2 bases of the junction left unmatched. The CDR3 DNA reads TGCGCCAGCAGCACGACTAGCGGCAATGAGCAGTTCTTC. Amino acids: CASSTTSGNEQFF.

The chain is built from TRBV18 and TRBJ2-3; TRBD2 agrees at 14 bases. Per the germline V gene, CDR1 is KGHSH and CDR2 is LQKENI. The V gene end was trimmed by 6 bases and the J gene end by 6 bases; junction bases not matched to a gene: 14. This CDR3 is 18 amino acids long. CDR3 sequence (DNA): TGTGCCAGCTCTTCAACCATCCGGACTAGCGGGGGGAGGGATACGCAGTATTTT. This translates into CASSSTIRTSGGRDTQYF.

The CDR3 reads CASSLDQGSTDTQYF. The CDR3 DNA sequence: TGCGCCAGCAGCTTGGACCAGGGCAGCACAGATACGCAGTATTTT. The V and J genes are TRBV5-1 and TRBJ2-3; perhaps TRBD1 as D (5 bases). Between the trimmed V and J ends, which lost 0 bases and 0 bases, there was a span of 8 bases. This CDR3 is 15 amino acids long. The germline gives CDR1 SGHRS, CDR2 YFSETQ. The entire variable domain, with the rest obtained from reference TRBV5-1 and TRBJ2-3, is as follows: KAGVTQTPRYLIKTRGQQVTLSCSPISGHRSVSWYQQTPGQGLQFLFEYFSETQRNKGNFPGRFSGRQFSNSRSEMNVSTLELGDSALYLCASSLDQGSTDTQYFGPGTRLTVL.

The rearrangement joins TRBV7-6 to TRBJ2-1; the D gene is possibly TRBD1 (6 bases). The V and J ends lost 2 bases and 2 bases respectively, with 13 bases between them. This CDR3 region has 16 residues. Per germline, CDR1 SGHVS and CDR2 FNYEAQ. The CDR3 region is CASSLTGYQTYNEQFF. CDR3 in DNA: TGTGCCAGCAGCTTAACAGGGTACCAAACCTACAATGAGCAGTTCTTC.

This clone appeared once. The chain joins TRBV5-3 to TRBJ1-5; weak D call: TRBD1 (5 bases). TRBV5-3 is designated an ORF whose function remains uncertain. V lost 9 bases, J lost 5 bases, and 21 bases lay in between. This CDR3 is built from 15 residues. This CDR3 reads CANQRDSGGDQPQHF. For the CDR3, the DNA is TGTGCCAACCAAAGGGACTCCGGGGGGGATCAGCCCCAGCATTTT.

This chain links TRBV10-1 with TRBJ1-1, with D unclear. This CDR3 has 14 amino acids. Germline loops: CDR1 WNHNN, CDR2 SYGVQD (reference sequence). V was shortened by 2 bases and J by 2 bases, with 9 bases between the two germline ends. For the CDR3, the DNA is TGCGCCAGCAGTGAGGCCGGGCGCAACACTGAAGCTTTCTTT. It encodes CASSEAGRNTEAFF.

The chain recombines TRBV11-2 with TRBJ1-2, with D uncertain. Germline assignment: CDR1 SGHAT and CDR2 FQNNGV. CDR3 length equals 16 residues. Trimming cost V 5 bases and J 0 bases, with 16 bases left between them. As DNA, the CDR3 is TGTGCCAGCAGCGCCATCCCCATCATAGCTAACTATGGCTACACCTTC. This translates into CASSAIPIIANYGYTF.

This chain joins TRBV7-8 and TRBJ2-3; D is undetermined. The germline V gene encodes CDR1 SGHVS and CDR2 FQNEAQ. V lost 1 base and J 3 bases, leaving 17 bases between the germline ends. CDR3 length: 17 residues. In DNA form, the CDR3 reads TGTGCCAGCAGCTTAGTATACAATCCTGGGCGGACAGATACGCAGTATTTT. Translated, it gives CASSLVYNPGRTDTQYF.

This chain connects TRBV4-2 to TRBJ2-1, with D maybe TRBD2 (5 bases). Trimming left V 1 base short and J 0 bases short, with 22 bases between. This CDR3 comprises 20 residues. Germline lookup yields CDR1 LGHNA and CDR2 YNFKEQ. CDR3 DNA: TGTGCCAGCAGCCAAGGCAGACTCTTCGCCGGGGTGAGCTCCTACAATGAGCAGTTCTTC. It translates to CASSQGRLFAGVSSYNEQFF.

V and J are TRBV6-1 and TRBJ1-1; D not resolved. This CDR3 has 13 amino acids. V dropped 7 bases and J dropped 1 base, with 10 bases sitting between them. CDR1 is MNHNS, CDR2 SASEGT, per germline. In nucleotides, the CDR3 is TGTGCCAGCATTGGACGGGGGAACACTGAAGCTTTCTTT. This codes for CASIGRGNTEAFF.

The CDR3 nucleotides read TGCGCCAGCAGCTTGGAGGTTCCCGGGGAGCTGTTTTTT. Translated: CASSLEVPGELFF. The chain couples TRBV5-1 to TRBJ2-2; D gene ambiguous. This CDR3 is built from 13 residues. From germline, CDR1 is SGHRS and CDR2 YFSETQ. Trimming shortened V by 0 bases and J by 6 bases, and 6 bases separated the two germline ends.

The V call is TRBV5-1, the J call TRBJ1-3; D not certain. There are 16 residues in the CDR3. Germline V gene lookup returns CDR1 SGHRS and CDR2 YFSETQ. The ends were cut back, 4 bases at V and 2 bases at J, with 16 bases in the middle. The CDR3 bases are TGCGCCAGCAGCCCCCTTAGGGAGGGCGCTGGAAACACCATATATTTT. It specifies CASSPLREGAGNTIYF. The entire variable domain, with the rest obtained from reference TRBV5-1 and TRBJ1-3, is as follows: KAGVTQTPRYLIKTRGQQVTLSCSPISGHRSVSWYQQTPGQGLQFLFEYFSETQRNKGNFPGRFSGRQFSNSRSEMNVSTLELGDSALYLCASSPLREGAGNTIYFGEGSWLTVV.